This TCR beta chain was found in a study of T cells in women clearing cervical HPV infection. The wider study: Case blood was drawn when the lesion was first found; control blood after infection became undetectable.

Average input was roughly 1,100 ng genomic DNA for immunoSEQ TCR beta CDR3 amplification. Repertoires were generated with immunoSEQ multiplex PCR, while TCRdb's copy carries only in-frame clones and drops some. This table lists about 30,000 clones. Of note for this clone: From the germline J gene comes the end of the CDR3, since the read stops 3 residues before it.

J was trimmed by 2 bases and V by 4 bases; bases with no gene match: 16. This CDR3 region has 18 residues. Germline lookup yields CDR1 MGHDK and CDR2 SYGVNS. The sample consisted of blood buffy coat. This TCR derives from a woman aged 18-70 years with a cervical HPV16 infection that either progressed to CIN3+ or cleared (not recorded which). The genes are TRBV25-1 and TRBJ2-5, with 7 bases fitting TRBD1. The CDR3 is CASSVSGYRDSTQETQYF. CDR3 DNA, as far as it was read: TGTGCCAGCAGTGTATCGGGATACCGGGACAGTACTCAAGAGACC.